This is a list of T cell receptor beta chains from one sample in a study of early T cells in non-severe SARS-CoV-2 infection. One entry per CDR3 protein, called by TCRdb with MiXCR from the 5' RACE reads. Altogether about 67,000 distinct CDR3 sequences are present, roughly 11% being singletons, with the ten largest covering less than 5%. The sequenced material came from whole blood. The receptors originated from an adult who was a healthcare worker with PCR-confirmed SARS-CoV-2 infection or an uninfected control (not recorded which). CDR3s include the opening cysteine and the closing phenylalanine or tryptophan. D genes are given only for firm matches. Clone size is stated in some rows and not others, as once, few, many or a class when expanded.

J | D | size | V | length | CDR3 | DNA
TRBJ1-5 | - | - | TRBV2 | 15 | CASREKRGSNQPQHF | TGTGCCAGCAGGGAAAAGCGGGGTTCCAATCAGCCCCAGCATTTT
TRBJ2-5 | - | many | TRBV5-5 | 13 | CASGPPLQETQYF | TGTGCCAGCGGACCCCCGCTCCAAGAGACCCAGTACTTC
TRBJ2-3 | - | many | TRBV5-8 | 15 | CASTSSGPSTDTQYF | TGTGCCAGCACTTCGTCAGGTCCTAGCACAGATACGCAGTATTTT
TRBJ1-3 | TRBD1 | few | TRBV5-4 | 15 | CASSWTGRSGNTIYF | TGTGCCAGCAGCTGGACAGGCCGTTCTGGAAACACCATATATTTT
TRBJ2-3 | TRBD1 | - | TRBV5-1 | 15 | CASAEGQGRTDTQYF | TGCGCCAGCGCTGAGGGACAGGGTAGAACAGATACGCAGTATTTT
TRBJ2-3 | - | - | TRBV5-6 | 16 | CASTLDEASSTDTQYF | TGTGCCAGCACCCTGGATGAGGCGTCTAGCACAGATACGCAGTATTTT
TRBJ2-7 | TRBD2 | many | TRBV12-3/TRBV12-4 | 15 | CASSPWGTRSYEQYF | TGTGCCAGCAGTCCATGGGGGACTAGATCCTACGAGCAGTACTTC
TRBJ2-1 | - | many | TRBV24-1 | 11 | CATRIGNEQFF | TGTGCCACCAGGATTGGGAATGAGCAGTTCTTC
TRBJ2-1 | - | many | TRBV11-2 | 12 | CASSLRSNEQFF | TGTGCCAGCAGCTTAAGGTCTAATGAGCAGTTCTTC
TRBJ2-7 | - | many | TRBV5-4 | 14 | CASSSTGQAYEQYF | TGTGCCAGCAGCAGTACCGGACAAGCCTACGAGCAGTACTTC
TRBJ2-3 | TRBD1 | few | TRBV5-1 | 16 | CASSSAGTGGADTQYF | TGCGCCAGCAGCTCTGCCGGGACAGGGGGCGCAGATACGCAGTATTTT
TRBJ1-2 | TRBD1 | many | TRBV2 | 13 | CASRTGTGGGYTF | TGTGCCAGCAGGACCGGGACAGGTGGTGGCTACACCTTC